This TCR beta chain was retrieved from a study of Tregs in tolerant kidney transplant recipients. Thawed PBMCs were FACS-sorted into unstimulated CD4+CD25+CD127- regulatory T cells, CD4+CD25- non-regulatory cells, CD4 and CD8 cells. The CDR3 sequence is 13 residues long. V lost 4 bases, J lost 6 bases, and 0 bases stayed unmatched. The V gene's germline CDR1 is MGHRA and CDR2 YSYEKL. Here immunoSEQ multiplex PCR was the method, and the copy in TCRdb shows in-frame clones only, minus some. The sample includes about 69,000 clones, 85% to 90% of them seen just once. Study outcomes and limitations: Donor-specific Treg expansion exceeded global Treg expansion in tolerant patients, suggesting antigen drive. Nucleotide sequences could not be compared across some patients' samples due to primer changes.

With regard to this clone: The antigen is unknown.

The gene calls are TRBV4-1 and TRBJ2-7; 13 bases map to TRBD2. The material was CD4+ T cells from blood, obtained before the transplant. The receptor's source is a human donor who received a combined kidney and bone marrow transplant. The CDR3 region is CASSRTSGSEQYF. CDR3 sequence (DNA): TGCGCCAGCAGCCGGACTAGCGGGAGCGAGCAGTACTTC.